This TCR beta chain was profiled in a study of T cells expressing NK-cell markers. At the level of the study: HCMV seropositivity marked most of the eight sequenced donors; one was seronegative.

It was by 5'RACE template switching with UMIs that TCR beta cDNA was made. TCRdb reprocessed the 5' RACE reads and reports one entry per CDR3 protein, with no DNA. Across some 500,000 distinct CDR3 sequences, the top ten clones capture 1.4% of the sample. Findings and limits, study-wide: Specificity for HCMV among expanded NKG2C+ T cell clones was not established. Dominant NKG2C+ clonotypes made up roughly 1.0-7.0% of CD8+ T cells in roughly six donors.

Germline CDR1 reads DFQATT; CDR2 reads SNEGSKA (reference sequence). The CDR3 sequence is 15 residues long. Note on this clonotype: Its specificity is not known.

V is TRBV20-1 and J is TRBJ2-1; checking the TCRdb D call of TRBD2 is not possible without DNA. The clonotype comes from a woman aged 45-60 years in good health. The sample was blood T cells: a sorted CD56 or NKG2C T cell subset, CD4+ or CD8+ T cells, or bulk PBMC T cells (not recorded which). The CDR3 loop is CSARGSVADYNEQFF.